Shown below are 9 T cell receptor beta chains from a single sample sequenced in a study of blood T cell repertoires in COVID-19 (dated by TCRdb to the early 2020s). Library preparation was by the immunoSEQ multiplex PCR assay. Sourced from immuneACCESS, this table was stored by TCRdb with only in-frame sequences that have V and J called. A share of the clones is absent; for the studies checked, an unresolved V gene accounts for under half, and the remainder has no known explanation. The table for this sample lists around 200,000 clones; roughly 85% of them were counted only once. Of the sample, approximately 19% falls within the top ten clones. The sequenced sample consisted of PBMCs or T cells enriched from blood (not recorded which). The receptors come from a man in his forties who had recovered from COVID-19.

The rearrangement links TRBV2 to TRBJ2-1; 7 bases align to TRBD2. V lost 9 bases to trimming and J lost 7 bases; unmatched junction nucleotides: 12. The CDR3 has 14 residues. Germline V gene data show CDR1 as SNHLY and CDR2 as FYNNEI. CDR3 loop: CARQRGGRYNEQFF. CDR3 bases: TGTGCCAGACAGCGGGGTGGGAGATATAATGAGCAGTTCTTC. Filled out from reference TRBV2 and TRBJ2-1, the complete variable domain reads EPEVTQTPSHQVTQMGQEVILRCVPISNHLYFYWYRQILGQKVEFLVSFYNNEISEKSEIFDDQFSVERPDGSNFTLKIRSTKLEDSAMYFCARQRGGRYNEQFFGPGTRLTVL.

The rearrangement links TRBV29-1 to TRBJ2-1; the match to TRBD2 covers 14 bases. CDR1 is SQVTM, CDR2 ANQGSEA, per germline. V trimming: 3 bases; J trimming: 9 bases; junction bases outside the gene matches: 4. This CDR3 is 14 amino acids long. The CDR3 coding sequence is TGCAGCGTTGAGGGACTAGCGGGAGTAATTGAGCAGTTCTTC. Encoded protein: CSVEGLAGVIEQFF.

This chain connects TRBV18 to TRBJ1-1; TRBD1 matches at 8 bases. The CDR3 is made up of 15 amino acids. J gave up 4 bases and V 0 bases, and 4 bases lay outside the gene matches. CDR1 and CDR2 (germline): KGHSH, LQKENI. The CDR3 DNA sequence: TGTGCCAGCTCACCACCGGACAGGGTGTTCACTGAAGCTTTCTTT. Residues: CASSPPDRVFTEAFF.

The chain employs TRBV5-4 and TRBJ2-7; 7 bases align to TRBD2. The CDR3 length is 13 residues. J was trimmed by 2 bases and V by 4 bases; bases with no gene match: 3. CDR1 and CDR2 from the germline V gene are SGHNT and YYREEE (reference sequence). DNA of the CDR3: TGTGCCAGCAGCACGGGACTACCCTACGAGCAGTACTTC. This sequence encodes CASSTGLPYEQYF.

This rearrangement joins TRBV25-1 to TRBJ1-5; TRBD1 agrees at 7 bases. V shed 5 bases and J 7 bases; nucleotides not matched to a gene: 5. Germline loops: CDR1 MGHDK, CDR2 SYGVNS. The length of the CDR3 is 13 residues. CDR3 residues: CASSNTGAQPQHF. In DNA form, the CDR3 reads TGTGCCAGCAGTAATACAGGGGCACAGCCCCAGCATTTT. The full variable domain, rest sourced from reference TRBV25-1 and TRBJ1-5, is EADIYQTPRYLVIGTGKKITLECSQTMGHDKMYWYQQDPGMELHLIHYSYGVNSTEKGDLSSESTVSRIRTEHFPLTLESARPSHTSQYLCASSNTGAQPQHFGDGTRLSIL.

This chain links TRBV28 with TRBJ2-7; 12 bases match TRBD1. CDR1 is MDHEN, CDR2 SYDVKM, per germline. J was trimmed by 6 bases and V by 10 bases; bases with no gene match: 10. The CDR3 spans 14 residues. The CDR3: CAINRDRGHREQYF. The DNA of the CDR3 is TGTGCCATCAACCGGGACAGGGGGCATCGCGAGCAGTACTTC.

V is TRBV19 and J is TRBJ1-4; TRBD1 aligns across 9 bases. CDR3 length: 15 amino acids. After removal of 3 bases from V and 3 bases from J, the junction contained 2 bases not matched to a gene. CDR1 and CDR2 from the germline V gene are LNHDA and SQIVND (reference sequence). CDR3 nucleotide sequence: TGTGCCAGTAGTATTGGACAGGGGCCTAATGAAAAACTGTTTTTT. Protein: CASSIGQGPNEKLFF.

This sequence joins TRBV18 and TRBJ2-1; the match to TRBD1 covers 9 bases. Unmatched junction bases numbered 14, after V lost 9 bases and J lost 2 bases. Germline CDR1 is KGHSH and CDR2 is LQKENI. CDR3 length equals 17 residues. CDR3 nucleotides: TGTGCCAGTTCCGGGACAGGGTCTTTCGGTACCTACAATGAGCAGTTCTTC. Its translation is CASSGTGSFGTYNEQFF.

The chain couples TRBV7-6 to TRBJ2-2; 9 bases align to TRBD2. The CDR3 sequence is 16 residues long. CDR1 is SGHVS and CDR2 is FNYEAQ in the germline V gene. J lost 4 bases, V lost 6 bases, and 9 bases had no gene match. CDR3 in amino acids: CASRQRTSASTGELFF. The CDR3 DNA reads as TGTGCCAGCAGACAGCGGACTAGCGCTAGCACCGGGGAGCTGTTTTTT. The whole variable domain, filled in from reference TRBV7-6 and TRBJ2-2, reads GAGVSQSPRYKVTKRGQDVALRCDPISGHVSLYWYRQALGQGPEFLTYFNYEAQQDKSGLPNDRFSAERPEGSISTLTIQRTEQRDSAMYRCASRQRTSASTGELFFGEGSRLTVL.